The rows below give T cell receptor beta chains drawn from one sample of a study of early T cells in non-severe SARS-CoV-2 infection. Each CDR3 protein gets one entry after TCRdb re-called the 5' RACE reads with MiXCR. The sample carries 30,000 to 35,000 distinct CDR3 sequences, roughly 6% recorded once. Sequencing used whole blood. All receptors derive from an adult who was a healthcare worker with PCR-confirmed SARS-CoV-2 infection or an uninfected control (not recorded which). CDR3s include the opening cysteine and the closing phenylalanine or tryptophan. D genes are given only for firm matches. The size field is filled for only some rows; it gives once, few, many or a size class.

cdr3_aa cdr3_nt clone_size v_call d_call j_call
CASSLTENTEAFF TGTGCCAGCAGTTTGACGGAGAACACTGAAGCTTTCTTT many TRBV27 - TRBJ1-1
CASSMGQPYEQYF TGTGCCAGCTCCATGGGACAACCCTACGAGCAGTACTTC - TRBV18 - TRBJ2-7
CASSLDRGLNTEAFF TGCGCCAGCAGCCTAGACAGGGGTTTGAACACTGAAGCTTTCTTT many TRBV4-3 TRBD1 TRBJ1-1
CASSFEGPSSYEQYF TGTGCCAGCAGTTTTGAGGGCCCTAGCTCCTACGAGCAGTACTTC many TRBV28 - TRBJ2-7
CSVDVPGTRGTQYF TGCAGCGTTGACGTTCCGGGGACGCGCGGGACCCAGTACTTC many TRBV29-1 - TRBJ2-5
CASSFRVTGTSTDTQYF TGTGCCAGCAGTTTTAGGGTGACAGGTACAAGCACAGATACGCAGTATTTT few TRBV28 - TRBJ2-3
CAWSGRSPYNEQFF TGTGCCTGGAGTGGTCGTAGCCCCTACAATGAGCAGTTCTTC many TRBV30 - TRBJ2-1
CASSYIGQGGYGYTF TGTGCCAGCAGCTACATTGGACAGGGAGGCTATGGCTACACCTTC - TRBV7-2 TRBD1 TRBJ1-2
CASSPGQNQPQHF TGTGCCAGCTCACCCGGGCAGAATCAGCCCCAGCATTTT many TRBV18 - TRBJ1-5
CSAISTSGGDTQYF TGCAGTGCTATCTCTACTAGCGGGGGAGATACGCAGTATTTT many TRBV20-1 TRBD2 TRBJ2-3
CASSQDVNTGELFF TGTGCCAGCAGCCAAGATGTCAACACCGGGGAGCTGTTTTTT - TRBV14 - TRBJ2-2
CASSLAKRWDYGYTF TGTGCCAGCAGCTTGGCCAAGCGTTGGGACTATGGCTACACCTTC few TRBV5-6 - TRBJ1-2
CASSLQVPRDEQFF TGTGCCAGCAGCTTACAGGTACCTAGGGATGAGCAGTTCTTC many TRBV11-2 - TRBJ2-1
CASSTGGGYEQYF TGCGCCAGCAGCACAGGGGGCGGCTACGAGCAGTACTTC many TRBV5-1 TRBD1 TRBJ2-7
CATSDFGGKITGELFF TGTGCCACCAGTGATTTTGGGGGGAAGATCACCGGGGAGCTGTTTTTT few TRBV24-1 - TRBJ2-2
CASTGTATGEKLFF TGTGCCAGCACCGGGACCGCTACAGGTGAAAAACTGTTTTTT many TRBV6-6 - TRBJ1-4
CASISDRGVNEKLFF TGTGCCAGCATCTCCGACAGGGGTGTCAATGAAAAACTGTTTTTT many TRBV6-6 TRBD1 TRBJ1-4
CSVGQRNYGYTF TGCAGCGTGGGACAACGAAACTATGGCTACACCTTC many TRBV29-1 - TRBJ1-2
CSARMGGASYNEQFF TGCAGTGCTAGAATGGGGGGGGCCTCCTACAATGAGCAGTTCTTC few TRBV20-1 - TRBJ2-1
CAWSPPGGWGQPQHF TGTGCCTGGAGCCCCCCAGGGGGCTGGGGACAGCCCCAGCATTTT many TRBV30 TRBD1 TRBJ1-5
CATRAGGLADTQYF TGTGCCACCAGGGCGGGGGGGCTGGCAGATACGCAGTATTTT many TRBV24-1 TRBD2 TRBJ2-3
CASRSPGNANTGELFF TGTGCCAGCAGGTCCCCGGGAAATGCGAACACCGGGGAGCTGTTTTTT many TRBV12-3/TRBV12-4 - TRBJ2-2
CASSLLAGAETQYF TGTGCCAGCAGCTTACTAGCGGGGGCAGAGACCCAGTACTTC few TRBV7-2 TRBD2 TRBJ2-5
CASSAGTASTDTQYF TGCGCCAGCAGTGCCGGGACAGCCAGCACAGATACGCAGTATTTT - TRBV10-1 TRBD1 TRBJ2-3
CASSEASYRAGAYEQYF TGTGCCAGCAGTGAAGCCTCGTACAGGGCTGGGGCCTACGAGCAGTACTTC many TRBV6-1 - TRBJ2-7
CASSQGWEQFF TGTGCCAGCAGCCAAGGATGGGAGCAGTTCTTC many TRBV3-1 - TRBJ2-1
CASRGGQGRSEKLFF TGTGCCAGCAGGGGCGGACAGGGGAGAAGTGAAAAACTGTTTTTT few TRBV2 TRBD1 TRBJ1-4
CASSSGWGDSYNEQFF TGCGCCAGCAGCTCCGGTTGGGGGGATTCCTACAATGAGCAGTTCTTC many TRBV5-1 - TRBJ2-1
CASTPTGYGYTF TGTGCCAGCACCCCGACAGGGTATGGCTACACCTTC many TRBV12-3/TRBV12-4 TRBD1 TRBJ1-2
CASRTRSGGFYEQFF TGTGCCAGCAGGACACGTAGCGGGGGGTTCTATGAGCAGTTCTTC - TRBV7-6 TRBD2 TRBJ2-1
CATSRARLWGSYEQYF TGTGCCACCAGCAGGGCGCGGCTTTGGGGCTCCTACGAGCAGTACTTC many TRBV15 - TRBJ2-7
CSARDLGLAFQETQYF TGCAGTGCTAGAGATCTCGGGCTAGCGTTCCAAGAGACCCAGTACTTC many TRBV20-1 - TRBJ2-5
CASSHRNTIYF TGTGCCAGCAGCCACCGAAACACCATATATTTT many TRBV12-3/TRBV12-4 - TRBJ1-3
CASSQGPSMEQYF TGCGCCAGCAGCCAAGGTCCGTCTATGGAGCAGTACTTC many TRBV4-3 - TRBJ2-7
CASKILQNQPQHF TGTGCCAGTAAGATTTTACAGAATCAGCCCCAGCATTTT - TRBV19 - TRBJ1-5